The T cell receptor beta chain under discussion was sequenced for a study of T-cell reconstitution after alpha-beta-depleted transplantation in children. The authors prepared the TCRbeta library with unique molecular identifiers. MiXCR, run by TCRdb on the PCR reads, gives a single entry per CDR3 protein. The data contain some 400,000 distinct CDR3 sequences, roughly 22% of them singletons. CDR1 is SGDLS and CDR2 is YYNGEE in the germline V gene. CDR3 length equals 16 residues. V lost 4 bases to trimming and J lost 5 bases, with 21 bases between them. This clonotype has only a few counts. This chain uses TRBV9 with TRBJ2-5; D may be TRBD1 or TRBD2 (6 bases each). The receptor's source is a human donor who donated a stem cell graft to a child with acute myeloid leukemia. The source material was PBMCs from the stem cell graft donor, sampled from the stem cell graft. CDR3 nucleotides: TGTGCCAGCAGCCCCAATTTCGGGGGCAATCAGGAGACCCAGTACTTC. This translates into CASSPNFGGNQETQYF.